This TCR beta chain was profiled in a study of control samples from healthy donors and cancer patients. In regard to this clone: Other DNA sequences in the same sample also yield this CDR3.

The protocol was immunoSEQ multiplex PCR, while the TCRdb copy is restricted to in-frame clones and leaves out a portion. This repertoire shows around 100,000 clones, roughly 88% found once; its top ten account for around an eighth. Germline assignment: CDR1 SEHNR and CDR2 FQNEAQ (reference sequence). V gave up 5 bases and J gave up 0 bases, with 6 bases separating them. There are 13 residues in the CDR3. The sample taken for sequencing was blood. This chain joins TRBV7-9 and TRBJ2-3; no firm D call. This clonotype was obtained from a man under 40 in good health. Written as DNA, the CDR3 is TGTGCCAGCAGCCCCCCTAGCACAGATACGCAGTATTTT. It specifies CASSPPSTDTQYF.